This note documents a single T cell receptor beta chain sequence. The source of the sample is a study of blood T cell repertoires in COVID-19. Trimming removed 1 base from V and 6 bases from J; junction bases left unmatched: 5. The CDR3 totals 15 residues. Germline V CDR1 and CDR2: LGHDT, YNNKEL (reference sequence). The method was immunoSEQ multiplex PCR; TCRdb's version includes in-frame clones alone and lacks a portion of them. This repertoire shows about 120,000 clones, more than 85% found once; its top ten account for about 18%. The sequenced sample consisted of peripheral blood. The sequence derives from a human donor with acute or convalescent COVID-19. The donor label of this sample is uncertain. J is TRBJ1-2 and V is TRBV3-1 (or the pseudogene TRBV3-2); TRBD1 matches 10 bases. CDR3 sequence: CASSQGGTGVDGYTF. For the CDR3, the DNA is TGTGCCAGCAGCCAAGGTGGGACAGGGGTAGATGGCTACACCTTC.